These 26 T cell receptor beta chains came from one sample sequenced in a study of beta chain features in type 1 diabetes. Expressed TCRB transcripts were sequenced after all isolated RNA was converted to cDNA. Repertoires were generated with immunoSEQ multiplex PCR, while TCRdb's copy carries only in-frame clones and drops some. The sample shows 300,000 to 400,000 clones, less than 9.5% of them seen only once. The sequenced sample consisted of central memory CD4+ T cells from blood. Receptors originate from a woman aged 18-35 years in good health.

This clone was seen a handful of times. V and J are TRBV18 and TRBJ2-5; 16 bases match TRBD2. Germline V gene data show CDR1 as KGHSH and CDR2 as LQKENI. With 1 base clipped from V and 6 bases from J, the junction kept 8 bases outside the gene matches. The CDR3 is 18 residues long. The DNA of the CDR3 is TGTGCCAGCTCACCACGAGGGACTAGCGGGAGGGCCCGTCAGACCCAGTACTTC. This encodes CASSPRGTSGRARQTQYF.

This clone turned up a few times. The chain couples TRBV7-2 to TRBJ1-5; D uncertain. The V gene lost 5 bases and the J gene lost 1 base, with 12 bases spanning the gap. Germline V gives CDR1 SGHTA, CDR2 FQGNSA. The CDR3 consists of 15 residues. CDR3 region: CASSPGLVSNQPQHF. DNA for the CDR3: TGTGCCAGCAGCCCCGGGTTGGTGAGCAATCAGCCCCAGCATTTT.

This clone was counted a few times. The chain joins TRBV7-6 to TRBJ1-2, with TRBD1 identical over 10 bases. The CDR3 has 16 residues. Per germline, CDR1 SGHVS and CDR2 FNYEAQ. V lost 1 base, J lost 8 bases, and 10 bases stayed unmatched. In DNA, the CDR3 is TGTGCCAGCAGCTTAGACCCGGGACAGGGGCTAGGAGGCTACACCTTC. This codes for CASSLDPGQGLGGYTF.

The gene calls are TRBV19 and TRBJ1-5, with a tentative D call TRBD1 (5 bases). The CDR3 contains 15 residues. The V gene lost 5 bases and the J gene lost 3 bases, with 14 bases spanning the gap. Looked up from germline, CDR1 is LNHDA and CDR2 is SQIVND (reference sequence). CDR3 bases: TGTGCCAGTAGTGTCAGGGTTTTGGACAATCAGCCCCAGCATTTT. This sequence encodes CASSVRVLDNQPQHF.

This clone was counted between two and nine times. CDR3 in amino acids: CAIRSPDAYEQYF. CDR3 coding DNA: TGTGCCATCAGGTCTCCCGATGCCTACGAGCAGTACTTC. The chain has TRBV6-5 and TRBJ2-7, with D unclear. The CDR3 has 13 residues. CDR1 and CDR2 (germline): MNHEY, SVGAGI. The V end was cut by 10 bases, the J end by 2 bases, with 15 bases between.

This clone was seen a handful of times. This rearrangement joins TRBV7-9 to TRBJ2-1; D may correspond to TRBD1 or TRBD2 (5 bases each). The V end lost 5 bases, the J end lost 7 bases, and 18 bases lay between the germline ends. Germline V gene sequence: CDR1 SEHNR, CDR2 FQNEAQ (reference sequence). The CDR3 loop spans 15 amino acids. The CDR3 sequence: CASSTFTGTKNEQFF. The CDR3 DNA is TGTGCCAGCAGCACATTCACCGGGACCAAGAATGAGCAGTTCTTC. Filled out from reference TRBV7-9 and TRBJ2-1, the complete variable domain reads DTGVSQNPRHKITKRGQNVTFRCDPISEHNRLYWYRQTLGQGPEFLTYFQNEAQLEKSRLLSDRFSAERPKGSFSTLEIQRTEQGDSAMYLCASSTFTGTKNEQFFGPGTRLTVL.

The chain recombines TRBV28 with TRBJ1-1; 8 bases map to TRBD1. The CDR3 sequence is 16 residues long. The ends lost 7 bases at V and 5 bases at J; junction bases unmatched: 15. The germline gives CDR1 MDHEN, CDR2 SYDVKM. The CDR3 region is CASITPYRGSGTEAFF. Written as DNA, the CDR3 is TGTGCCAGCATCACCCCGTACAGGGGGAGTGGGACTGAAGCTTTCTTT.

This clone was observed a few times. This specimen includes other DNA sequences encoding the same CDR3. The chain's CDR3 is CASSQGNEQFF. CDR3 bases: TGTGCCAGCAGCCAAGGTAATGAGCAGTTCTTC. The chain employs TRBV14 and TRBJ2-1; unclear D gene. Germline CDR1 is SGHDN and CDR2 is FVKESK. Trimming took off 1 base at V and 7 bases at J, with 2 bases between the two ends. This CDR3 comprises 11 residues.

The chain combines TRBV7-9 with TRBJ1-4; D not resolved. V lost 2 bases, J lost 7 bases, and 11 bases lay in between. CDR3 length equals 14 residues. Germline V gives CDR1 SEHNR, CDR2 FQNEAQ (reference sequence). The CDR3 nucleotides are TGTGCCAGCAGCTTACGCAGTAGCGGTGAAAAACTGTTTTTT. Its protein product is CASSLRSSGEKLFF.

The CDR3 nucleotides are TGTGCCAGCAGCGGAGAGGGACAGTCCGGCGAGACCCAGTACTTC. Its protein product is CASSGEGQSGETQYF. This chain links TRBV9 with TRBJ2-5, with 7 bases aligning to TRBD1. V lost 3 bases to trimming and J lost 5 bases; unmatched junction nucleotides: 10. CDR3 length equals 15 residues. Germline V gene lookup returns CDR1 SGDLS and CDR2 YYNGEE.

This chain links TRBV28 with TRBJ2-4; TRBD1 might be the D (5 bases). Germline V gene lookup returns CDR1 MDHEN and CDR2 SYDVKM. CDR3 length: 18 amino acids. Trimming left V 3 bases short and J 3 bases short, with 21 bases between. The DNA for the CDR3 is TGTGCCAGCAGTTTTTCACACGCAGGGCGGCGAGGCAAAAACATTCAGTACTTC. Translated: CASSFSHAGRRGKNIQYF.

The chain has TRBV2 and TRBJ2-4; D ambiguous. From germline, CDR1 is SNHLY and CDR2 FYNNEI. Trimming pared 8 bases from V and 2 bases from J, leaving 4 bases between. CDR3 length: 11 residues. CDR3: CASGTKNIQYF. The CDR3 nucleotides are TGTGCCAGCGGGACCAAAAACATTCAGTACTTC. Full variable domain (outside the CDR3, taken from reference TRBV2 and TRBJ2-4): EPEVTQTPSHQVTQMGQEVILRCVPISNHLYFYWYRQILGQKVEFLVSFYNNEISEKSEIFDDQFSVERPDGSNFTLKIRSTKLEDSAMYFCASGTKNIQYFGAGTRLSVL.

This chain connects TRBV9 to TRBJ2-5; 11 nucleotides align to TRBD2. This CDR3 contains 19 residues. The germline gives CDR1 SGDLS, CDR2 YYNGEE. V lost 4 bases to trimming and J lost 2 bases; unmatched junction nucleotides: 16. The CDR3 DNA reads TGTGCCAGCAGCCCTCGCCCGGGGGTAGCGGGAGGGATTCAAGAGACCCAGTACTTC. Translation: CASSPRPGVAGGIQETQYF.

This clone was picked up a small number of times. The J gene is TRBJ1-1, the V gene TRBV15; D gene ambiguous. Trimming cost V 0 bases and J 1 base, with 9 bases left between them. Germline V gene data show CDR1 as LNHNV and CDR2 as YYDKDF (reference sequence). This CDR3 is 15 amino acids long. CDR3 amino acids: CATSRDRHRNTEAFF. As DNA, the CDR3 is TGTGCCACCAGCAGAGATCGACATAGGAACACTGAAGCTTTCTTT.

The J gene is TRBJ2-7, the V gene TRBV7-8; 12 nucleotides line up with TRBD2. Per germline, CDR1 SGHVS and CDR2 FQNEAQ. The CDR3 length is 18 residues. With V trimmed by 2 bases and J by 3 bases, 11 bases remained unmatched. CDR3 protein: CASSLRLAGAWGGYEQYF. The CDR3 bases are TGTGCCAGCAGCTTACGACTAGCGGGAGCATGGGGAGGCTACGAGCAGTACTTC.

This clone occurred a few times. The CDR3 loop reads CASSLVPAVKTYEQYF. The CDR3 DNA reads as TGTGCCAGCAGTTTGGTACCGGCGGTCAAAACCTACGAGCAGTACTTC. The gene calls are TRBV28 and TRBJ2-7; D not certain. Per the germline V gene, CDR1 is MDHEN and CDR2 is SYDVKM. Between the trimmed V and J ends, which lost 3 bases and 2 bases, there was a span of 17 bases. The CDR3 covers 16 residues.

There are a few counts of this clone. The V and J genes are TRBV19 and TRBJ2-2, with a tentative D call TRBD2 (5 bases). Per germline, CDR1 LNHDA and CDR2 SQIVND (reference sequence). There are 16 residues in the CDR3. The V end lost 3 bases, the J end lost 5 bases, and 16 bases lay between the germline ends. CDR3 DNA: TGTGCCAGTAGTATGGGCCTGGGAGTCTTTACCGGGGAGCTGTTTTTT. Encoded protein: CASSMGLGVFTGELFF.

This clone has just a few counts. As DNA, the CDR3 is TGTGCCATCAGTGCATCGGGACAGGTGAACACTGAAGCTTTCTTT. Amino acid sequence: CAISASGQVNTEAFF. The chain carries TRBV10-3 and TRBJ1-1; TRBD1 matches 8 bases. The germline V gene encodes CDR1 ENHRY and CDR2 SYGVKD. This CDR3 contains 15 residues. Trimming took 4 bases from V and 0 from J; bases not matched to a gene: 4.

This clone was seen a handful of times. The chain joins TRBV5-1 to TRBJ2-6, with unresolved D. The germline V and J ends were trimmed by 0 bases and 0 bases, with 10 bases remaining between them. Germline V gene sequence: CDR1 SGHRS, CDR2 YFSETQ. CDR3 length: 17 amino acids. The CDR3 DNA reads TGCGCCAGCAGCTTGGGACGGATCAGCTCTGGGGCCAACGTCCTGACTTTC. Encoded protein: CASSLGRISSGANVLTF.

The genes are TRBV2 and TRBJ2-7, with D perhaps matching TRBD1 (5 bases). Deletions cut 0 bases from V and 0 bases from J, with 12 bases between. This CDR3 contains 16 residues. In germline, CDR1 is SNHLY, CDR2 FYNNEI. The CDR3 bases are TGTGCCAGCAGTGAAGCTATTGGGGCAGGCTCCTACGAGCAGTACTTC. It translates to CASSEAIGAGSYEQYF.

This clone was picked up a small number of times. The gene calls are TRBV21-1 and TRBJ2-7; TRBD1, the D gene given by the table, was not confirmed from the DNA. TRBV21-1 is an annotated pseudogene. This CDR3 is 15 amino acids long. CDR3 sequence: CASSLGQGASYEQYF. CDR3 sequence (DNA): TGTGCCAGCAGCTTGGGACAGGGTGCTTCCTACGAGCAGTACTTC.

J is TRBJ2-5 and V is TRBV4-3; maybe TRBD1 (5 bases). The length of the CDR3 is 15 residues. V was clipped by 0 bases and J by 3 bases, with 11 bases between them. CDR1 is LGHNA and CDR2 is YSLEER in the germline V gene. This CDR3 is CASSQENTREETQYF. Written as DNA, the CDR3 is TGCGCCAGCAGCCAAGAAAATACCAGGGAAGAGACCCAGTACTTC.

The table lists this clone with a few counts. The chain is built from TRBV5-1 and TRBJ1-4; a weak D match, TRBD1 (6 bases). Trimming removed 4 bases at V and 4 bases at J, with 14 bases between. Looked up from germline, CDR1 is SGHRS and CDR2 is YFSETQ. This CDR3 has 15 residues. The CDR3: CASSLEDSHNEKLFF. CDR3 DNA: TGCGCCAGCAGCCTGGAGGACAGCCATAATGAAAAACTGTTTTTT.

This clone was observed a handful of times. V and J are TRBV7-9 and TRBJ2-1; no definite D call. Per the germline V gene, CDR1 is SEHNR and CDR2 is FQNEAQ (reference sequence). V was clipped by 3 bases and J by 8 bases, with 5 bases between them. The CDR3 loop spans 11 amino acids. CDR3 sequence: CASSLMYEQFF. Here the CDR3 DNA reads TGTGCCAGCAGCTTGATGTATGAGCAGTTCTTC.

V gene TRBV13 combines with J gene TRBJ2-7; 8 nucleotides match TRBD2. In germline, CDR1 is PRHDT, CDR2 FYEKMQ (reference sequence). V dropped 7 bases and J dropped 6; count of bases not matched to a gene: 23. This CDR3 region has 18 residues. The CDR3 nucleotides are TGTGCCAGCAAACCTCCGGGGCGTCCGGGACTAGGAATATGCGAGCAGTACTTC. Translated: CASKPPGRPGLGICEQYF.

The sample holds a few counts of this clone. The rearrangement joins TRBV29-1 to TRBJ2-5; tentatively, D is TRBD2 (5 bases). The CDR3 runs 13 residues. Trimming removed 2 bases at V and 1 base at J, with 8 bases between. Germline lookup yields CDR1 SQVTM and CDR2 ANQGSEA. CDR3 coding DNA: TGCAGCGTTGAAAGGCGGGTCCAAGAGACCCAGTACTTC. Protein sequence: CSVERRVQETQYF.